The T cell receptor (beta chain) described here comes from a study of OX40 agonist ivuxolimab in advanced cancers. Findings and caveats of the study: In general, CD8+ T cells held more expanded clones than CD4+ did, on average. Normalized T-cell clonal expansion was also low in a subset of nonresponders. In the 0.1 to 3.0 mg/kg range, CD4+ and CD8+ blood T cells had expanded clonally by week 6.

Repertoires were generated with immunoSEQ multiplex PCR, while TCRdb's copy carries only in-frame clones and drops some. The table shows under 90,000 clones, with around 85% occurring only once. This CDR3 has 17 amino acids. J was trimmed by 1 base and V by 4 bases; bases with no gene match: 9. The germline gives CDR1 SGHRS, CDR2 YFSETQ. No patient had autoimmune disease or received systemic immunosuppression. As concerns this clone: Its specificity is unknown.

This clonotype was obtained from an adult with an advanced solid tumor such as melanoma, head and neck, liver or kidney cancer. The chain combines TRBV5-1 with TRBJ1-3; 9 positions match TRBD1. The source material was CD4+ or CD8+ T cells sorted from blood, sampled in a trial of the OX40 agonist ivuxolimab. The CDR3 loop reads CASSLTQQGASGNTIYF. The CDR3 DNA reads as TGCGCCAGCAGCCTGACCCAACAGGGGGCATCTGGAAACACCATATATTTT.